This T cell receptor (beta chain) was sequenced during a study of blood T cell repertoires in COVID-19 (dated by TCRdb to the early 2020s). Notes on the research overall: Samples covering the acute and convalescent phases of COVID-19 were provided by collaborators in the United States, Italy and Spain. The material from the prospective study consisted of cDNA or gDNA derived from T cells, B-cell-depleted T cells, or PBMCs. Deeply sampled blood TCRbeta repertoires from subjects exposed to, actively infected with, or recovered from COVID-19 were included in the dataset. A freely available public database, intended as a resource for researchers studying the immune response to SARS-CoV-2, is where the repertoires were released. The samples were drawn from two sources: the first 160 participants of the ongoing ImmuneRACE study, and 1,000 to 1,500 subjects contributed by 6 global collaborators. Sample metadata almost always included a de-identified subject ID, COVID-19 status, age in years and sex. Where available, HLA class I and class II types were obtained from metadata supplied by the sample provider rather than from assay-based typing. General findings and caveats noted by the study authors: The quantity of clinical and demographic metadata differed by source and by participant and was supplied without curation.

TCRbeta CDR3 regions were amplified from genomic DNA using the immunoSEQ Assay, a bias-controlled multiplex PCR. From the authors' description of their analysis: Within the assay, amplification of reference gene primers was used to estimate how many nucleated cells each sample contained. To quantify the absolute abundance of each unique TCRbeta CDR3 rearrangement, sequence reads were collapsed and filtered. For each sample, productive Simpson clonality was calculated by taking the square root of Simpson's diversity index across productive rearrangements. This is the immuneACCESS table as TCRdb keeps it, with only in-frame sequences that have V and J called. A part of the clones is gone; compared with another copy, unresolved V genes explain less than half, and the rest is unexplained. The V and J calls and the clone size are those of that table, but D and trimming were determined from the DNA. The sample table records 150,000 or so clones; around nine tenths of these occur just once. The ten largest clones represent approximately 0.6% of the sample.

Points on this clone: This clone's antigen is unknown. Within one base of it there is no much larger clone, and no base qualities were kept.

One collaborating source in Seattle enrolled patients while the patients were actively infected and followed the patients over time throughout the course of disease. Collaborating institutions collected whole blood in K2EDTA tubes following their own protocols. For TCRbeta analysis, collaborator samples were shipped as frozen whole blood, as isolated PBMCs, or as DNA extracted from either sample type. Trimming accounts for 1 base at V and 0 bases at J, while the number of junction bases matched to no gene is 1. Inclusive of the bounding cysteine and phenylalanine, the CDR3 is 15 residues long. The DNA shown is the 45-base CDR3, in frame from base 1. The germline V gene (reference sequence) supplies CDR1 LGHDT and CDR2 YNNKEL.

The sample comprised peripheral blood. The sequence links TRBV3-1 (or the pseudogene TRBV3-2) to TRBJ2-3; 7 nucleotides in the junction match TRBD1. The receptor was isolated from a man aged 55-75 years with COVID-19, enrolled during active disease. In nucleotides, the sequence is TGTGCCAGCAGCCAAGTAGGGGGCAGCACAGATACGCAGTATTTT. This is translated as CASSQVGGSTDTQYF.